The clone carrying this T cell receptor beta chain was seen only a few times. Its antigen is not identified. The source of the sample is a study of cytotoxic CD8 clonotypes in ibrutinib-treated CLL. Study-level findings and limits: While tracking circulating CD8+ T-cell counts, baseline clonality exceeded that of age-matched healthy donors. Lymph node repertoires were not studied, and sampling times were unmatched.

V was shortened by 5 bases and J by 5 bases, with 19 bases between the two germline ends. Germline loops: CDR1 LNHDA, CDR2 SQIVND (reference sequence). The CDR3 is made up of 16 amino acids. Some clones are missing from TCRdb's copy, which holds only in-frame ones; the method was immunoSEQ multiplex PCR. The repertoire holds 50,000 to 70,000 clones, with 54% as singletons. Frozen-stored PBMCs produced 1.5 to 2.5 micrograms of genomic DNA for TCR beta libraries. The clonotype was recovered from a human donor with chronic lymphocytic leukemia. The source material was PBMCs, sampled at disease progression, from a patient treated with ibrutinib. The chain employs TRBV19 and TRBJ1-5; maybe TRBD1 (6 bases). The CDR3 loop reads CASSSIVRGEDQPQHF. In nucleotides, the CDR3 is TGTGCCAGTAGTTCCATTGTCAGGGGTGAGGATCAGCCCCAGCATTTT.